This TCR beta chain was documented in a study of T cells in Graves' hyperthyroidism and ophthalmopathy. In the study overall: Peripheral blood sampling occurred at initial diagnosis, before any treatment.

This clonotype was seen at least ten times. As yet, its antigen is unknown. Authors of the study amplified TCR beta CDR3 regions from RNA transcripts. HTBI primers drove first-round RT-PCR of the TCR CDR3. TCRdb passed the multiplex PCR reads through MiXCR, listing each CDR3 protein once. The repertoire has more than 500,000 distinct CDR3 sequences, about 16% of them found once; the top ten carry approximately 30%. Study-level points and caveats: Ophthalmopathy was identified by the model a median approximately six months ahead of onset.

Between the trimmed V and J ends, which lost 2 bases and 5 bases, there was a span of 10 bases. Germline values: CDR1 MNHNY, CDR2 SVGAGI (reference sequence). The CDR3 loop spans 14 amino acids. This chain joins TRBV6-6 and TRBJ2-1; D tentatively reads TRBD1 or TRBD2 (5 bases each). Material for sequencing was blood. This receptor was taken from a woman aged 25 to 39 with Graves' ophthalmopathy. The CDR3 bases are TGTGCCAGCAGTTACGATTGGGGGAACAATGAGCAGTTCTTC. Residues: CASSYDWGNNEQFF.